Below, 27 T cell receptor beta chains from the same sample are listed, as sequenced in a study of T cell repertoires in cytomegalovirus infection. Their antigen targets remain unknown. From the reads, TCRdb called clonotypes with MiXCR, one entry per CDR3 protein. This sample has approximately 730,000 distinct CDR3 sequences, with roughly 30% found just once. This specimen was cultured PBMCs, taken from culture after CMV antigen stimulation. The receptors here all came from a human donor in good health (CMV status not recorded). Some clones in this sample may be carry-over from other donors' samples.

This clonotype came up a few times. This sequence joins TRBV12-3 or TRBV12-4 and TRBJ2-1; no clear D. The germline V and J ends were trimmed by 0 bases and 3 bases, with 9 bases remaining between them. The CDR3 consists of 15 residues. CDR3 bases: TGTGCCAGCAGTTTAGCGCTTGTCCTCTACAATGAGCAGTTCTTC. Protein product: CASSLALVLYNEQFF.

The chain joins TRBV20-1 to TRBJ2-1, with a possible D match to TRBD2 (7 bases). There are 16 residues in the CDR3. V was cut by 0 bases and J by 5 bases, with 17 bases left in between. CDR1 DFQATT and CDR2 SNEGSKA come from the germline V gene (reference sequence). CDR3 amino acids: CSARDPRRGGHNEQFF. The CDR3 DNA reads TGCAGTGCTAGAGATCCCCGTAGGGGGGGGCACAATGAGCAGTTCTTC.

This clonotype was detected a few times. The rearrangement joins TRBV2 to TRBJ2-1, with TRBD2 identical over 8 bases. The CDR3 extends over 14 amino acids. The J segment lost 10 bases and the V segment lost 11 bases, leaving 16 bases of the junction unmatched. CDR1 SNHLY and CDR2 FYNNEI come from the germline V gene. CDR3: CAAGGDSQGKEQFF. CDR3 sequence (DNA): TGTGCCGCCGGGGGGGACTCCCAGGGTAAAGAGCAGTTCTTC.

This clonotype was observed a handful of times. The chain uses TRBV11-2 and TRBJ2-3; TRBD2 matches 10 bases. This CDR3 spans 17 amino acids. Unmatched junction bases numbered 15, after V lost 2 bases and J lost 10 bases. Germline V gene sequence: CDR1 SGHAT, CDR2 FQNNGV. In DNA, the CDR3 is TGTGCCAGCAGCTTAAGGGGGGCTAGCGGGAGTCCCGGGGCGCAGTATTTT. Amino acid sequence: CASSLRGASGSPGAQYF.

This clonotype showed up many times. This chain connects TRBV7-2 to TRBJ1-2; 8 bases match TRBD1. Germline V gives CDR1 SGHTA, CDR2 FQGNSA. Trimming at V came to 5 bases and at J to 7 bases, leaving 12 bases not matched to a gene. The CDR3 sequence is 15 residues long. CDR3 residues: CASSRIRTGFRGYTF. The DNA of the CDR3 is TGTGCCAGCAGCCGAATCCGGACAGGGTTTCGTGGCTACACCTTC.

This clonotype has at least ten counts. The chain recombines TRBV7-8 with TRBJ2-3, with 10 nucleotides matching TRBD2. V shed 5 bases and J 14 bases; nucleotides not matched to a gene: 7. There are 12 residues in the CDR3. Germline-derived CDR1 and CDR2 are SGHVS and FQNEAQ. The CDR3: CASSRTSGAGYF. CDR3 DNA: TGTGCCAGCAGCCGTACTAGCGGGGCTGGGTATTTT. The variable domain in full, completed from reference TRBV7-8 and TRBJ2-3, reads GAGVSQSPRYKVAKRGQDVALRCDPISGHVSLFWYQQALGQGPEFLTYFQNEAQLDKSGLPSDRFFAERPEGSVSTLKIQRTQQEDSAVYLCASSRTSGAGYFGPGTRLTVL.

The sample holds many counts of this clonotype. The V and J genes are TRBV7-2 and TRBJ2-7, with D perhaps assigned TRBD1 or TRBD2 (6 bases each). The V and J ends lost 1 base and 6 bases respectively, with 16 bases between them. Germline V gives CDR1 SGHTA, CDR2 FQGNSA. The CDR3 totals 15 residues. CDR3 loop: CASSLDPFGGLEQYF. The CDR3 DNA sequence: TGTGCCAGCAGCTTAGATCCGTTCGGGGGCCTCGAGCAGTACTTC. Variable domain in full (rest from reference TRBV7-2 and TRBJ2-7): GAGVSQSPSNKVTEKGKDVELRCDPISGHTALYWYRQSLGQGLEFLIYFQGNSAPDKSGLPSDRFSAERTGGSVSTLTIQRTQQEDSAVYLCASSLDPFGGLEQYFGPGTRLTVT.

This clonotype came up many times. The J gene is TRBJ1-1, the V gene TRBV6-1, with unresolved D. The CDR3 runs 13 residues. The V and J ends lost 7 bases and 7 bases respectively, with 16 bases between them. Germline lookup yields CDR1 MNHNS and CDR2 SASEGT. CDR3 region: CASIKSSSSEAFF. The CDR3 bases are TGTGCCAGCATCAAAAGCAGCAGTAGTGAAGCTTTCTTT.

CDR3 region: CASKMGQGNTEAFF. The CDR3 DNA reads as TGTGCCAGCAAGATGGGACAGGGGAACACTGAAGCTTTCTTT. The chain recombines TRBV27 with TRBJ1-1; 9 bases map to TRBD1. The junction had 4 bases not matched to a gene; V was cut back by 7 bases and J by 1 base. The CDR3 totals 14 residues. Germline loops: CDR1 MNHEY, CDR2 SMNVEV (reference sequence).

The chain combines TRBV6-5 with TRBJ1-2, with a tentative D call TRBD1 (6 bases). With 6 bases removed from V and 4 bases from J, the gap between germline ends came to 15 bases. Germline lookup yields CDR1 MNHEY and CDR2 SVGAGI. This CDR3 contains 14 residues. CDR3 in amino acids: CASSRGTRGYGYTF. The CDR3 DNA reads TGTGCCAGCAGCCGAGGGACACGGGGCTATGGCTACACCTTC.

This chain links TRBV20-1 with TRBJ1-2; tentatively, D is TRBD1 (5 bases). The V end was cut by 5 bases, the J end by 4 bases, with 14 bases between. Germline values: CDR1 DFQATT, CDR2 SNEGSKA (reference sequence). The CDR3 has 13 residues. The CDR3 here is CSAAAGLGYGYTF. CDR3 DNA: TGCAGTGCTGCCGCGGGACTGGGCTATGGCTACACCTTC.

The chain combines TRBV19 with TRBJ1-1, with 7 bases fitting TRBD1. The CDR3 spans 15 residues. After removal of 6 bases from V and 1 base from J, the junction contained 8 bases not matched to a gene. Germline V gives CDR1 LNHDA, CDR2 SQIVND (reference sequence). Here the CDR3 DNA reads TGTGCCAGTAGGAGAATAAACAGGGGGAACACTGAAGCTTTCTTT. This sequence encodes CASRRINRGNTEAFF.

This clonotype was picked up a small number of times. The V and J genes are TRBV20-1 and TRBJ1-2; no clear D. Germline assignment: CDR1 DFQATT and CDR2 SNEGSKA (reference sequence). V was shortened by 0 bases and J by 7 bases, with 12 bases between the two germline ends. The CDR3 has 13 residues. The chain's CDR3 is CSARDTPRIGYTF. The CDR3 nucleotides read TGCAGTGCTAGAGATACCCCAAGAATTGGCTACACCTTC.

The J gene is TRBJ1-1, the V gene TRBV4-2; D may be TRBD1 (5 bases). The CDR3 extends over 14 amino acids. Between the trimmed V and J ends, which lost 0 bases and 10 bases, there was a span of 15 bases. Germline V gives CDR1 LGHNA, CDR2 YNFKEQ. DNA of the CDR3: TGTGCCAGCAGCCAAGACTCGGGACCGTCGGGAGCTTTCTTT. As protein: CASSQDSGPSGAFF.

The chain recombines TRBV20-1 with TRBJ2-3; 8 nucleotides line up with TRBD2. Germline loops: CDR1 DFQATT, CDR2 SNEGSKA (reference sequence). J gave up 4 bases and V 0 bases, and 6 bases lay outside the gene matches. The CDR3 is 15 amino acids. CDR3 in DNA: TGCAGTGCTAGAGATTGGCGGGGGGTACCAGATACGCAGTATTTT. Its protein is CSARDWRGVPDTQYF.

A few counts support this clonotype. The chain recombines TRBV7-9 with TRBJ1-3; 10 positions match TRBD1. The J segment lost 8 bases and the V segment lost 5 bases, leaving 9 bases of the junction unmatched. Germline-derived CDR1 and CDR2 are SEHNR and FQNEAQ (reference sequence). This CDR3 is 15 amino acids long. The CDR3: CASSPGQGFGHTIYF. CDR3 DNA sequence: TGTGCCAGCAGCCCGGGACAGGGGTTTGGCCACACCATATATTTT.

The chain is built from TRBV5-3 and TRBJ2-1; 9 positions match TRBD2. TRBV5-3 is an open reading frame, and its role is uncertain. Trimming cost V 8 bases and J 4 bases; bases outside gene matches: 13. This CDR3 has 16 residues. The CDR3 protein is CASSTSGTSYYNEQFF. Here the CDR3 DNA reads TGTGCCAGCAGCACCTCCGGGACTAGCTATTACAATGAGCAGTTCTTC.

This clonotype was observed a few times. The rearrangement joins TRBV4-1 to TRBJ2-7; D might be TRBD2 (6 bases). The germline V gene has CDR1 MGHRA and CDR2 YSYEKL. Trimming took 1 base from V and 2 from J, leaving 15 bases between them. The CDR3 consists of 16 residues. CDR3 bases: TGCGCCAGCAGCCAAGGGGCGGACCCGGGGGCCTACGAGCAGTACTTC. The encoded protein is CASSQGADPGAYEQYF.

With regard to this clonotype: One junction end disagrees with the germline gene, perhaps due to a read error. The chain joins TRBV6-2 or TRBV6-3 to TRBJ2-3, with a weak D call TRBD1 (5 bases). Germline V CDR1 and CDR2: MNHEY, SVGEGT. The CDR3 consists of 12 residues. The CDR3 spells CASSQGTNTQYF. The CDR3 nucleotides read TGTGCCAGCAGCCAGGGCACAAATACGCAGTATTTT.

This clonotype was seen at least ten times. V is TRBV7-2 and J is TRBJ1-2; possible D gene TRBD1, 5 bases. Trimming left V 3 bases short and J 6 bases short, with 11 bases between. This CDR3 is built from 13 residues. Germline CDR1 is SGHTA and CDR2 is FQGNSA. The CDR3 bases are TGTGCCAGCAGCTTGCGGCAGGGAGATGGCTACACCTTC. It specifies CASSLRQGDGYTF. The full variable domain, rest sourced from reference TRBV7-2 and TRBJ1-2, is GAGVSQSPSNKVTEKGKDVELRCDPISGHTALYWYRQSLGQGLEFLIYFQGNSAPDKSGLPSDRFSAERTGGSVSTLTIQRTQQEDSAVYLCASSLRQGDGYTFGSGTRLTVV.

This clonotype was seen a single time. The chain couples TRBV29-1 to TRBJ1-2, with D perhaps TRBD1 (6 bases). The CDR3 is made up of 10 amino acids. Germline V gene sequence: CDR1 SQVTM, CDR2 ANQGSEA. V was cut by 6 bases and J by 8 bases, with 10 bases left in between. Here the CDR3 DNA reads TGCAGCGTCTCAGGGGAAGGCTACACCTTC. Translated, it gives CSVSGEGYTF.

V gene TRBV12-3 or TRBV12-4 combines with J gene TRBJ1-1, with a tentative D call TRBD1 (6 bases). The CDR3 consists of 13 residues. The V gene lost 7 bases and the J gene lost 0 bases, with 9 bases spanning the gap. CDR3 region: CASIGQLNTEAFF. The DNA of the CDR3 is TGTGCCAGCATCGGACAGCTGAACACTGAAGCTTTCTTT.

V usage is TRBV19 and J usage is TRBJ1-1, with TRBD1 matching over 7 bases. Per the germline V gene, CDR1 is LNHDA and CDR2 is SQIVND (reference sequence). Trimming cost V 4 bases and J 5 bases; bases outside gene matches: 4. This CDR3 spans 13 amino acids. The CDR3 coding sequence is TGTGCCAGTAGTAATCAGGGGGGGACTGAAGCTTTCTTT. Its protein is CASSNQGGTEAFF.

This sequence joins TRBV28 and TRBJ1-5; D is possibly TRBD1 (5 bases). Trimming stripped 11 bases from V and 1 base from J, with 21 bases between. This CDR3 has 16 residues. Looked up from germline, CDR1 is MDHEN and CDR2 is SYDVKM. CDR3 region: CAARSDLTASNQPQHF. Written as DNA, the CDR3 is TGTGCCGCCCGGTCGGATTTGACAGCCAGCAATCAGCCCCAGCATTTT.

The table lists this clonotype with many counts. CDR3 DNA sequence: TGTGCCAGCAGCTTAGTTGGGACAGGGGCTGCGGGGGAGCTGTTTTTT. This codes for CASSLVGTGAAGELFF. The J gene is TRBJ2-2, the V gene TRBV7-2, with TRBD1 matching 10 bases. With 1 base clipped from V and 8 bases from J, the junction kept 7 bases outside the gene matches. The CDR3 totals 16 residues. CDR1 and CDR2 (germline): SGHTA, FQGNSA.

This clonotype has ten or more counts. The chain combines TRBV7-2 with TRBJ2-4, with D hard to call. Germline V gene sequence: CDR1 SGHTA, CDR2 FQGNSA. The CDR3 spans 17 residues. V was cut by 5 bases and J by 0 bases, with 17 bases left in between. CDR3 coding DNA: TGTGCCAGCAGCCCATCCCGTATAGGGTTAGCCAAAAACATTCAGTACTTC. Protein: CASSPSRIGLAKNIQYF.

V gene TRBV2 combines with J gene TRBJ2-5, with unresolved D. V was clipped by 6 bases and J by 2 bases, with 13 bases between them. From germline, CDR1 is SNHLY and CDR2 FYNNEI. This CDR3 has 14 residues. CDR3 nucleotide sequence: TGTGCCAGCAGACCAGCCAACCTACAAGAGACCCAGTACTTC. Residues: CASRPANLQETQYF.